The sequence of this T cell receptor beta chain was determined in a study of somatic mutations in cytotoxic T cells in rheumatoid arthritis. Libraries were prepared by immunoSEQ multiplex PCR; TCRdb keeps only in-frame clonotypes and omits some of them. The table lists approximately 9,600 clones, 85% of them singletons. This clonotype originated in an adult with rheumatoid arthritis. The sample taken for sequencing was CD8+ T cells sorted from blood.

The CDR3 DNA is TGTGCCAGTGGACTACTAGCGGGGCCCTACGAGCAGTACTTC. Translating gives CASGLLAGPYEQYF. V and J are TRBV7-2 and TRBJ2-5, with 10 positions matching TRBD2. The end of the DNA is better explained by TRBJ2-7, so the J call may be wrong. The CDR3 has 14 residues. Germline assignment: CDR1 SGHTA and CDR2 FQGNSA.